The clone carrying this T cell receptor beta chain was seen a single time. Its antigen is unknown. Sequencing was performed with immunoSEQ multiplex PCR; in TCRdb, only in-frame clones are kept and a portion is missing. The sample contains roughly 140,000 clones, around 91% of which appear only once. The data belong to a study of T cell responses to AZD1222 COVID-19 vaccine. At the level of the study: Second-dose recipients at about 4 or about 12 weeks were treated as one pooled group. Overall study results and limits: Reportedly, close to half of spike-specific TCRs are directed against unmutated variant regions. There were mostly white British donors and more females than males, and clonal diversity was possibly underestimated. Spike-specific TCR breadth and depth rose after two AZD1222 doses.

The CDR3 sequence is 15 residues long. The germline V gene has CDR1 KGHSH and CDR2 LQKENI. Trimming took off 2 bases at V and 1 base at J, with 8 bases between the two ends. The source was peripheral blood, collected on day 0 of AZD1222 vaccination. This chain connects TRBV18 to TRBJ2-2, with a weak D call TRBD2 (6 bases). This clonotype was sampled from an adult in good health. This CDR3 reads CASSPGTGNTGELFF. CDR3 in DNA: TGTGCCAGCTCACCAGGGACTGGGAACACCGGGGAGCTGTTTTTT.